These T cell receptor beta chains were read from a single sample in a study of cytomegalovirus exposure and HLA in healthy donors. TCRdb keeps only in-frame clones here, not all; method: immunoSEQ multiplex PCR. The sample yields 120,000 to 150,000 clones, more than 60% seen once. Sequencing was carried out using PBMCs. Source of these receptors: a woman in her sixties in good health and CMV-seronegative. The CDR3 runs from the conserved cysteine through the conserved F or W. The order of the fields is clone size, V gene, D gene, J gene, CDR3 DNA, CDR3 protein. The D gene is left open where the match is weak. Some rows mark clone size as missing; the rest say once, few, many or name a class of expanded clone.

>NA|TRBV5-1|NA|TRBJ1-4
TGCGCCAGCAGCTGGGGGGGTTCTAATGAAAAACTGTTTTTT
CASSWGGSNEKLFF
>NA|TRBV19|NA|TRBJ2-5
TGTGCCAGTAGTCCGACGTCCGCCCTGGGCGGGGAGACCCAGTACTTC
CASSPTSALGGETQYF
>NA|TRBV9|NA|TRBJ1-4
TGTGCCAGCAGCGTAGTTCCGGCAGGGGAAAAACTGTTTTTT
CASSVVPAGEKLFF
>NA|TRBV5-8|TRBD1|TRBJ1-5
TGTGCCAGCAGCAGCGGGACAGGGGGCAATCAGCCCCAGCATTTT
CASSSGTGGNQPQHF
>NA|TRBV4-2|NA|TRBJ2-5
TGTGCCAGCAGCGAGCCGCCCAGGGCAGAGACCCAGTACTTC
CASSEPPRAETQYF
>NA|TRBV13|TRBD2|TRBJ2-1
TGTGCCAGCAGCTCCGGACTAGCGGGGGGTAATGAGCAGTTCTTC
CASSSGLAGGNEQFF
>NA|TRBV7-6|TRBD1|TRBJ1-4
TGTGCCAGCAGCTTAGGGGCCGGGACAGCATTAATAGAAAAACTGTTTTTT
CASSLGAGTALIEKLFF
>NA|TRBV19|TRBD1|TRBJ1-1
TGTGCCAGTACCCGCTCGGGACAGGAGGCGGCTGAAGCTTTCTTT
CASTRSGQEAAEAFF
>NA|TRBV5-1|TRBD1|TRBJ2-3
TGCGCCAGCAGCTTGGGGACAGGGACTGATACGCAGTATTTT
CASSLGTGTDTQYF
>NA|TRBV27|NA|TRBJ1-5
TGTGCCAGCAGTTTAAATCCAGTCCCGAGGGAGCCCCAGCATTTT
CASSLNPVPREPQHF
>NA|TRBV11-3|TRBD2|TRBJ2-6
TGTGCCAGCAGCTCCGGGGGGGCTGGGGCCAACGTCCTGACTTTC
CASSSGGAGANVLTF
>few|TRBV19|TRBD1|TRBJ1-1
TGTGCCAGTAGTACCAAGACAGGGGGATTGATGAACACTGAAGCTTTCTTT
CASSTKTGGLMNTEAFF
>NA|TRBV28|TRBD2|TRBJ2-5
TGTGCCAGCAGTTACACCGGGACTAGCGGGAGGGAGACCCAGTACTTC
CASSYTGTSGRETQYF
>few|TRBV5-1|NA|TRBJ1-1
TGCGCCAGCAGCTTGGGACACTTATTGAACACTGAAGCTTTCTTT
CASSLGHLLNTEAFF
>NA|TRBV5-1|TRBD2|TRBJ2-3
TGCGCCAGCAGCCCTATTGGGGGGAGGGCCGCAGATACGCAGTATTTT
CASSPIGGRAADTQYF
>NA|TRBV18|TRBD2|TRBJ2-1
TGTGCCAGCTCACCAGGACTAGCCCCTTCGGATGAGCAGTTCTTC
CASSPGLAPSDEQFF
>NA|TRBV6-5|TRBD1|TRBJ2-1
TGTGCCAGCACAGGGGGCAATGAGCAGTTCTTC
CASTGGNEQFF
>NA|TRBV5-1|TRBD1|TRBJ2-6
TGCGCCAGCAGCTTGGCCTTTTCGACAGGGGCTGGGGCCAACGTCCTGACTTTC
CASSLAFSTGAGANVLTF
>NA|TRBV27|TRBD1|TRBJ1-2
TGTGCCAGCAGGACGACAGGGGTCGGCTACACCTTC
CASRTTGVGYTF
>NA|TRBV9|TRBD1|TRBJ1-2
TGCGCCAGCAGCTTGGACAGGGGGTACTATGGCTACACCTTC
CASSLDRGYYGYTF
>NA|TRBV15|TRBD2|TRBJ2-7
TGTGCCACCAGCAGAGACCCCCTTGCGGGGGGACGCGAGCAGTACTTC
CATSRDPLAGGREQYF
>NA|TRBV19|NA|TRBJ1-3
TGTGCCAGTAGTATGGGCCTCTCTGGAAACACCATATATTTT
CASSMGLSGNTIYF
>NA|TRBV14|TRBD2|TRBJ2-2
TGTGCCAGCAGCCAAGATCATCCGGGACTAGCGGGACTTACCGGGGAGCTGTTTTTT
CASSQDHPGLAGLTGELFF
>NA|TRBV10-3|TRBD2|TRBJ2-5
TGTGCCGTCTCTAGCGGGGTTTTCCAAGAGACCCAGTACTTC
CAVSSGVFQETQYF
>NA|TRBV7-2|TRBD2|TRBJ2-7
TGTGCCAGCAGCAAGCGACTAGCGTACGAGCAGTACTTC
CASSKRLAYEQYF
>NA|TRBV9|NA|TRBJ2-7
TGTGCCAGCAGCGTAGATATAGGGAGAACCTACGAGCAGTACTTC
CASSVDIGRTYEQYF
>NA|TRBV18|NA|TRBJ2-5
TGTGCCAGCTCCCTCGCGGTTCAGGAGACCCAGTACTTC
CASSLAVQETQYF
>NA|TRBV28|NA|TRBJ1-4
TGTGCCAGCAGTTTAGGTGGGGGGTTCAAACTGTTTTTT
CASSLGGGFKLFF
>NA|TRBV7-8|NA|TRBJ2-2
TGTGCCAGCAGCTCCTGGCGGGTAGGCGGGGAGCTGTTTTTT
CASSSWRVGGELFF
>NA|TRBV5-4|TRBD2|TRBJ2-3
TGTGCCAGCGGCGGAAGGACTAGCGTCGGGATCACAGATACGCAGTATTTT
CASGGRTSVGITDTQYF
>few|TRBV2|TRBD2|TRBJ2-5
TGTGCCAGCAGTGAAGCGTTCCCTAGCGGGGGGGAGACCCAGTACTTC
CASSEAFPSGGETQYF
>NA|TRBV7-8|NA|TRBJ2-7
TGTGCCAGCAGCTTAGATGGAGGGGCACGCACCTACGAGCAGTACTTC
CASSLDGGARTYEQYF
>NA|TRBV5-6|NA|TRBJ2-1
TGTGCCAGCAGCTTGGCCATGCGGGGATACAATGAGCAGTTCTTC
CASSLAMRGYNEQFF
>once|TRBV2|TRBD1|TRBJ2-1
TGTGCCAGCAGTGATCGACAGGGGGGCGATAATGAGCAGTTCTTC
CASSDRQGGDNEQFF
>NA|TRBV5-4|NA|TRBJ1-2
TGTGCCAGCAGCTTGATGAGGACAGCGCCGGGTCCGCCCGACTTC
CASSLMRTAPGPPDF
>NA|TRBV6-5|NA|TRBJ2-7
TGTGCCAGCAGGACCGGGACATATTTCGACGAGCAGTACTTC
CASRTGTYFDEQYF
>few|TRBV5-4|NA|TRBJ2-6
TGTGCCAGCAGCCCCCCCCCTCCTTCCGGGGCCAACGTCCTGACTTTC
CASSPPPPSGANVLTF
>NA|TRBV19|NA|TRBJ1-5
TGTGCCAGTAGTATAGATCTGGGAGGGTTTCAGCCCCAGCATTTT
CASSIDLGGFQPQHF
>few|TRBV14|NA|TRBJ2-3
TGTGCCAGCAGCCAGGGTTCCGGAGGTGATACGCAGTATTTT
CASSQGSGGDTQYF
>once|TRBV11-2|NA|TRBJ2-7
TGTGCCAGCAGCCCCACCCTGGGCAGGGGATACGAGCAGTACTTC
CASSPTLGRGYEQYF
>NA|TRBV9|NA|TRBJ1-5
TGTGCCAGCAGCCCTCGCGGATTTAGCAATCAGCCCCAGCATTTT
CASSPRGFSNQPQHF
>NA|TRBV5-1|TRBD1|TRBJ1-4
TGCGCCAGCAGCCCTCGACAGGGAGAAGTCGAAAAACTGTTTTTT
CASSPRQGEVEKLFF
>NA|TRBV19|NA|TRBJ2-5
TGTGCCAGTAGTATAGGACCGGGGGATCAAGAGACCCAGTACTTC
CASSIGPGDQETQYF
>NA|TRBV4-2|NA|TRBJ2-5
TGTGCCAGCAGCCCAAACACGTACCAAGAGACCCAGTACTTC
CASSPNTYQETQYF
>few|TRBV10-3|TRBD1|TRBJ1-1
TGTGCCATCAGGACCCCGGGACAGGGCAGGGAGGCTTTCTTT
CAIRTPGQGREAFF
>NA|TRBV5-4|TRBD1|TRBJ1-2
TGTGCCAGCAGCTCACAAATAAGCGACAGGGGAGGCGGGACCTTC
CASSSQISDRGGGTF
>few|TRBV9|TRBD2|TRBJ2-1
TGTGCCAGCAGCTACGACGGGCGGGGGACTTGGAATGAGCAGTTCTTC
CASSYDGRGTWNEQFF
>NA|TRBV7-2|NA|TRBJ2-2
TGTGCCAGCAGCTTAGGACTAATCACCGGGGAGCTGTTTTTT
CASSLGLITGELFF
>NA|TRBV13|NA|TRBJ2-7
TGTGCCAGCAGCCGTATTCTTGTATCCTACGAGCAGTACTTC
CASSRILVSYEQYF
>NA|TRBV2|TRBD2|TRBJ2-2
TGTGCCAGCAGTGGACTAGCGGGGGGGTCCGGGGAGCTGTTTTTT
CASSGLAGGSGELFF
>NA|TRBV9|NA|TRBJ1-6
TGTGCCAGCAGCCTGGGACACTATAATTCACCCCTCCACTTT
CASSLGHYNSPLHF
>NA|TRBV7-2|NA|TRBJ2-4
TGTGCCAGCAGCCTGGTCCCAGCGGGCAGGAACATTCAGTACTTC
CASSLVPAGRNIQYF
>NA|TRBV5-1|TRBD2|TRBJ2-1
TGCGCCAGTAAAAAACTAGCGGGAGAGATTGCCGGATCCTACAATGAGCAGTTCTTC
CASKKLAGEIAGSYNEQFF
>NA|TRBV4-1|TRBD1|TRBJ2-5
TGCGCCAGCAGCCAAGAGGGGACAGGGTTGGAGACCCAGTACTTC
CASSQEGTGLETQYF